This T cell receptor beta chain appears in the sequencing data of a study of CXCR3 chemokines and chemotherapy response in bladder cancer. This clonotype is judged medium-sized (0.01 to 0.1%). Germline V gives CDR1 MNHEY, CDR2 SVGAGI. This CDR3 is built from 19 residues. V dropped 6 bases and J dropped 3 bases, with 27 bases sitting between them. Each CDR3 protein is one row after TCRdb ran MiXCR on the PCR reads. The profile covers about 2,000 distinct CDR3 sequences, with approximately 15% appearing a single time and 33% taken by the ten largest. This sample was obtained from a patient whose treatment included neoadjuvant chemotherapy. The sequence came from a human donor with bladder cancer that responded to neoadjuvant chemotherapy. The chain couples TRBV6-5 to TRBJ2-1; D might be TRBD2 (5 bases). As DNA, the CDR3 is TGTGCCAGCAGGATTGACGGGCCTAGCCGTTCATCGGGCTACAATGAGCAGTTCTTC. As protein: CASRIDGPSRSSGYNEQFF.